This TCR beta chain came from a study of cytomegalovirus exposure and HLA in healthy donors. Overall study results and limits: The later analysis indicated that the majority of CMV-associated TCR beta chains appeared HLA-restricted.

A remark on this clone: The antigen is unknown.

The PCR had 60 Vbeta and 13 Jbeta primers. Libraries were prepared by immunoSEQ multiplex PCR; TCRdb keeps only in-frame clonotypes and omits some of them. This repertoire shows about 170,000 clones, over 65% found once; its top ten account for less than 1%. The sample comprised PBMCs. The sequence was collected from a female donor in good health and CMV-seronegative.

The CDR3 loop reads CASSLRQASLGEQFF. Written as DNA, the CDR3 is TGTGCCAGCAGCTTAAGACAGGCGAGTTTAGGTGAGCAGTTCTTC. The V and J genes are TRBV7-3 and TRBJ2-1, with D possibly matching TRBD1 (6 bases). Trimming left V 1 base short and J 9 bases short, with 16 bases between. Germline V CDR1 and CDR2: SGHTA, FQGTGA. CDR3 length: 15 amino acids.